In this sample, the clone carrying this TCR beta chain turned up a few times. No antigen is known for it. The record originates from a study of T-cell memory formation after mild COVID-19. The CDR3 is 14 residues long. Germline-derived CDR1 and CDR2 are KGHDR and SFDVKD. The V gene end was trimmed by 4 bases and the J gene end by 5 bases; junction bases not matched to a gene: 6. Each CDR3 protein gets one entry after TCRdb re-called the 5' RACE reads with MiXCR. The data show under 600,000 distinct CDR3 sequences, less than 25% seen once. Points from the study as a whole: Contracting clones from day 15 to 85 showed balanced CD4/CD8; later expanders favored CD4+.

The specimen was PBMCs or a T cell subset sorted from them (not recorded which). V and J are TRBV24-1 and TRBJ2-5; 7 bases fit TRBD1. The TCR sequence derives from an adult woman who had mild COVID-19 (a few samples of this study predate the infection). Cell type and time point are not known. The CDR3 bases are TGTGCCACCAGTGAGCCGACAGGGATGGAGACCCAGTACTTC. Translated: CATSEPTGMETQYF.